This T cell receptor (beta chain) appears in the sequencing data of a study of T cell clonality in common variable immunodeficiency. Study-wide points: Reportedly, TCR beta sequences from common variable immunodeficiency showed fewer deletions and N-nucleotide insertions.

Diagnosis required reduced IgG, IgA and/or IgM with specific antibody deficiency. The assay was immunoSEQ multiplex PCR, and TCRdb's table has in-frame clones only and misses some. The table lists fewer than 40,000 clones, with no singletons. This clone was counted ten times or more. Its antigen is unknown. Read sequence stops 3 residues before the CDR3 end, and the germline J gene provides the missing end. V shed 6 bases, J shed 3 bases, and the junction held 9 bases outside the gene matches. CDR1 and CDR2 (germline): MRHNA, SNTAGT. The CDR3 loop spans 16 amino acids. This sequence was found in a human donor with common variable immunodeficiency. The material sequenced was peripheral blood mononuclear cells. The J gene is TRBJ1-2, the V gene TRBV6-4; TRBD1 aligns across 11 bases. The CDR3 here is CASRDRGRGEDYGYTF. CDR3 DNA (partial): TGTGCCAGCAGGGACAGGGGGCGTGGAGAGGACTATGGC.